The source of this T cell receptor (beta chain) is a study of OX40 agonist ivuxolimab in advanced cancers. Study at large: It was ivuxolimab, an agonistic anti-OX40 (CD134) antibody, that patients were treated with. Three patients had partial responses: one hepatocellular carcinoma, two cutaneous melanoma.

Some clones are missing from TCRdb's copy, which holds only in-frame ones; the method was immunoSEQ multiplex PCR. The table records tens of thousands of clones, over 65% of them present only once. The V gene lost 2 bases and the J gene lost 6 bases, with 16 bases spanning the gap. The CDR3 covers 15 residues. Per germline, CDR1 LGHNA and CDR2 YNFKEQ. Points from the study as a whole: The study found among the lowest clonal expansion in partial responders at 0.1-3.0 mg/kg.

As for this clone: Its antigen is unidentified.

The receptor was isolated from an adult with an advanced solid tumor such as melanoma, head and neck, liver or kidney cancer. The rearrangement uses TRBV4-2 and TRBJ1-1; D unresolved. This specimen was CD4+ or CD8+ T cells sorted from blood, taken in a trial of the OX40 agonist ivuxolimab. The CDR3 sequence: CASSQSQRGRAEAFF. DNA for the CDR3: TGTGCCAGCAGCCAATCACAGCGCGGGAGGGCTGAAGCTTTCTTT.